The present T cell receptor (beta chain) was sequenced within a study of cytomegalovirus exposure and HLA in healthy donors. Study results and caveats: Subsequent analysis of the 95 to 150 validation repertoires found a tendency for first-cohort TCR clusters to co-occur. Cytomegalovirus-associated status was assigned to around 160 TCR beta chains.

This clone was detected only a few times. The target antigen is unknown. Using immunoSEQ multiplex PCR, the repertoire was profiled, and TCRdb retains in-frame clones only, with some absent. The table lists some 110,000 clones, roughly nine tenths of them singletons, with around 4.5% in the top ten. Germline CDR1 reads SGHDT; CDR2 reads YYEEEE. CDR3 size: 13 residues. V lost 5 bases and J lost 6, with 11 bases in between. The donors were members of the validation cohort comprising about 130 subjects, separate from the roughly 690-subject first cohort. This sequence originates from a man younger than 35 in good health and CMV-seropositive. Sequencing input: PBMCs. The gene calls are TRBV5-6 and TRBJ2-2; TRBD2 is a possible D gene (5 bases). CDR3: CASSPFGAGELFF. The CDR3 coding sequence is TGTGCCAGCAGTCCATTCGGGGCCGGGGAGCTGTTTTTT.